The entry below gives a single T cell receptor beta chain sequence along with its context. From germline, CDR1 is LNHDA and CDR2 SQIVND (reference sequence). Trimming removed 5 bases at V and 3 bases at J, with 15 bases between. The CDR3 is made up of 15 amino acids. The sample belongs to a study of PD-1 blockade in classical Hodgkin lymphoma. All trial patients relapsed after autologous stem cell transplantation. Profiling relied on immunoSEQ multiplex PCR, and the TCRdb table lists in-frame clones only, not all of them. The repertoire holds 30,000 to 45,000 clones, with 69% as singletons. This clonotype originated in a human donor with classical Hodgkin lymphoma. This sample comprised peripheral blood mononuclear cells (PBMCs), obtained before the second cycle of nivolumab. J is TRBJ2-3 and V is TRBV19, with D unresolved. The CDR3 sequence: CASSDTRLWTDTQYF. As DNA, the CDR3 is TGTGCCAGTAGTGATACCCGGCTTTGGACAGATACGCAGTATTTT. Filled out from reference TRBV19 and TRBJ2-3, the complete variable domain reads DGGITQSPKYLFRKEGQNVTLSCEQNLNHDAMYWYRQDPGQGLRLIYYSQIVNDFQKGDIAEGYSVSREKKESFPLTVTSAQKNPTAFYLCASSDTRLWTDTQYFGPGTRLTVL.